This T cell receptor beta chain was profiled in a study of shared clonotypes between healthy human individuals. Repertoires were generated with immunoSEQ multiplex PCR, while TCRdb's copy carries only in-frame clones and drops some. Of about 600,000 clones listed, around 97% are singletons. With 5 bases clipped from V and 8 bases from J, the junction kept 7 bases outside the gene matches. Germline assignment: CDR1 MDHEN and CDR2 SYDVKM. The CDR3 loop spans 14 amino acids. This chain connects TRBV28 to TRBJ1-1, with 11 positions matching TRBD1. This TCR came from a woman under 40 in good health. The specimen sequenced was naive CD4+ T cells sorted from blood. Documented subset: CD45RA+ positively selected. The CDR3 loop reads CASSPGQGASEAFF. CDR3 bases: TGTGCCAGCAGTCCTGGACAGGGGGCTTCGGAAGCTTTCTTT.